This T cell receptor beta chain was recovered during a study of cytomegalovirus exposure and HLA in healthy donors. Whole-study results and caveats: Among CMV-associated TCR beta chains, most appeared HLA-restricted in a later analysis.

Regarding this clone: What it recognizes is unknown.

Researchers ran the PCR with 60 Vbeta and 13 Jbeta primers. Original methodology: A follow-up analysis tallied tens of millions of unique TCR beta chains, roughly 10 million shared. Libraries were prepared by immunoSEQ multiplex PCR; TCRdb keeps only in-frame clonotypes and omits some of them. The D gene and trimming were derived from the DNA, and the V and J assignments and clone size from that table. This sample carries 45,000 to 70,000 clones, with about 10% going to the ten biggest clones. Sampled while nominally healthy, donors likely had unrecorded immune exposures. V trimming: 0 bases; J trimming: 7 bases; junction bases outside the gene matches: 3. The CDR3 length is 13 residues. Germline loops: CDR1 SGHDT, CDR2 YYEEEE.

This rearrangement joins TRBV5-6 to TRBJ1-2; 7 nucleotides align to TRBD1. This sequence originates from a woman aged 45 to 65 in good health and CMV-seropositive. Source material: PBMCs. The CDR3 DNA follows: TGTGCCAGCAGCTTGGAAGGGGGCTTTGGCTACACCTTC. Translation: CASSLEGGFGYTF.